The 20 T cell receptor beta chains reported below all come from one sample, sequenced in a study of spatial heterogeneity in lung cancer. TCRdb fed the 5' RACE reads into MiXCR, producing one record per CDR3 protein. The table includes 25,000 or so distinct CDR3 sequences, approximately 4.8% detected once. Time point specified: sample taken at primary tumor resection. The source material was PBMCs, sampled at surgery. All receptors come from a male donor with early-stage non-small cell lung cancer.

This clonotype was counted at least ten times. The rearrangement links TRBV20-1 to TRBJ2-4, with 9 bases lining up with TRBD2. V shed 1 base, J shed 6 bases, and the junction held 1 base outside the gene matches. Per germline, CDR1 DFQATT and CDR2 SNEGSKA (reference sequence). The CDR3 is 13 amino acids. The CDR3 sequence: CSARALAGNIQYF. The CDR3, as DNA: TGCAGTGCTAGAGCACTAGCGGGAAACATTCAGTACTTC.

Only a few counts were recorded for this clonotype. The chain is built from TRBV6-1 and TRBJ2-1, with D possibly TRBD1 on 5 matching bases. Germline CDR1 is MNHNS and CDR2 is SASEGT. There are 16 residues in the CDR3. V was cut by 1 base and J by 7 bases, with 17 bases left in between. CDR3 nucleotide sequence: TGTGCCAGCAGTGAAGGGCAGGGATTCGTATCTAATGAGCAGTTCTTC. Residues: CASSEGQGFVSNEQFF.

This clonotype was counted at least ten times. V gene TRBV5-8 combines with J gene TRBJ2-7; 10 bases match TRBD1. Germline V lookup: CDR1 SGHTS, CDR2 YDEGEE. The CDR3 sequence is 16 residues long. Trimming removed 4 bases from V and 7 bases from J; junction bases left unmatched: 14. The CDR3 sequence is CASSLYSGTGVREQYF. The CDR3 nucleotides read TGTGCCAGCAGCCTATATTCCGGGACAGGGGTCCGGGAGCAGTACTTC.

Ten or more counts support this clonotype. This chain uses TRBV28 with TRBJ2-5, with D perhaps TRBD2 (7 bases). Germline CDR1 reads MDHEN; CDR2 reads SYDVKM. Trimming took off 6 bases at V and 4 bases at J, with 15 bases between the two ends. The CDR3 totals 14 residues. CDR3: CASRAGGGRETQYF. CDR3 nucleotides: TGTGCCAGCAGGGCTGGGGGGGGCCGAGAGACCCAGTACTTC.

This clonotype was recorded many times. The CDR3 DNA reads as TGTGCCACCCAGGACAGCTCGAACACCGGGGAGCTGTTTTTT. Protein sequence: CATQDSSNTGELFF. The chain couples TRBV24-1 to TRBJ2-2; D is possibly TRBD1 (6 bases). Trimming cost V 9 bases and J 0 bases, with 10 bases left between them. The CDR3 length is 14 residues. Per germline, CDR1 KGHDR and CDR2 SFDVKD.

This clonotype appeared many times. The gene calls are TRBV4-2 and TRBJ2-7; D is ambiguous. V was pared by 2 bases and J by 3 bases, with 14 bases between. Germline CDR1 LGHNA, CDR2 YNFKEQ. The length of the CDR3 is 15 residues. CDR3 region: CASSQIRAIGYEQYF. CDR3 in DNA: TGTGCCAGCAGCCAAATCCGAGCGATCGGCTACGAGCAGTACTTC.

In its sample, this clonotype was seen many times. The chain joins TRBV18 to TRBJ1-1, with 7 bases that match TRBD1. The V gene end was trimmed by 8 bases and the J gene end by 2 bases; junction bases not matched to a gene: 5. CDR3 length equals 13 residues. CDR1 and CDR2 (germline): KGHSH, LQKENI. CDR3 residues: CASKGQTNTEAFF. As DNA, the CDR3 is TGTGCCAGCAAGGGACAGACTAACACTGAAGCTTTCTTT.

This clonotype was observed at least ten times. The chain recombines TRBV29-1 with TRBJ2-3; 9 positions match TRBD2. The CDR3 has 15 amino acids. The V and J ends lost 4 bases and 2 bases, in that order; junction bases with no gene match: 7. Germline V lookup: CDR1 SQVTM, CDR2 ANQGSEA. The CDR3 coding sequence is TGCAGCGTTGTGGGCCTAGCGGGACCCACAGATACGCAGTATTTT. It encodes CSVVGLAGPTDTQYF.

This clonotype was detected many times. The CDR3 region is CASKRGSGELFF. For the CDR3, the DNA is TGTGCCAGCAAAAGGGGCTCCGGGGAGCTGTTTTTT. The genes are TRBV12-3 or TRBV12-4 and TRBJ2-2; tentatively, D is TRBD1 (5 bases). Trimming took off 7 bases at V and 6 bases at J, with 9 bases between the two ends. The CDR3 extends over 12 amino acids.

This clonotype showed up many times. The V gene is TRBV6-5, the J gene TRBJ1-2, with D tentatively TRBD1 (5 bases). CDR3 size: 13 residues. Trimming cost V 4 bases and J 7 bases, with 13 bases left between them. Germline-derived CDR1 and CDR2 are MNHEY and SVGAGI. The CDR3 nucleotides read TGTGCCAGCAGTTCGACAGTCGATGGTGGCTACACCTTC. Its protein product is CASSSTVDGGYTF.

This clonotype was found a few times. This chain uses TRBV7-8 with TRBJ1-6, with D perhaps TRBD1 (5 bases). The CDR3 has 17 residues. Looked up from germline, CDR1 is SGHVS and CDR2 is FQNEAQ. The germline V and J ends were trimmed by 1 base and 10 bases, with 20 bases remaining between them. CDR3 sequence reads: CASSLEGARVLGSPLHF. For the CDR3, the DNA is TGTGCCAGCAGCTTAGAAGGCGCCAGGGTGTTAGGGTCACCCCTCCACTTT.

This clonotype has a count of ten or more. The chain links TRBV29-1 to TRBJ2-3; 7 nucleotides align to TRBD1. Germline assignment: CDR1 SQVTM and CDR2 ANQGSEA. V lost 7 bases to trimming and J lost 4 bases; unmatched junction nucleotides: 11. The CDR3 contains 14 residues. CDR3 sequence reads: CSGSDRAGADTQYF. In DNA, the CDR3 is TGCAGCGGCTCAGACAGGGCAGGAGCAGATACGCAGTATTTT.

This clonotype was recorded at least ten times. This chain connects TRBV7-9 to TRBJ2-3; D tentatively reads TRBD1 or TRBD2 (5 bases each). The V end was cut by 5 bases, the J end by 4 bases, with 10 bases between. This CDR3 is built from 13 residues. Germline lookup yields CDR1 SEHNR and CDR2 FQNEAQ (reference sequence). In DNA, the CDR3 is TGTGCCAGCAGCCCTCGGGGCCCAGATACGCAGTATTTT. This sequence encodes CASSPRGPDTQYF.

This clonotype was picked up many times. The gene calls are TRBV5-1 and TRBJ2-3, with TRBD2 as a possible D gene (6 bases). Trimming removed 0 bases from V and 5 bases from J, with 10 bases in between. Germline V gene sequence: CDR1 SGHRS, CDR2 YFSETQ. The CDR3 length is 14 residues. The CDR3 DNA follows: TGCGCCAGCAGCTTGGGCGGGACGGTAGATACGCAGTATTTT. It yields the protein CASSLGGTVDTQYF.

The table lists this clonotype with many counts. V usage is TRBV20-1 and J usage is TRBJ1-1; possible D gene TRBD1, 6 bases. The CDR3 spans 15 residues. Germline CDR1 DFQATT, CDR2 SNEGSKA (reference sequence). Trimming removed 0 bases at V and 0 bases at J, with 11 bases between. The CDR3 here is CSARDLQGLNTEAFF. For the CDR3, the DNA is TGCAGTGCTAGAGACCTTCAGGGGCTGAACACTGAAGCTTTCTTT.

This clonotype has at least ten counts. V gene TRBV7-8 combines with J gene TRBJ1-4; no clear D. This CDR3 has 12 amino acids. With 2 bases removed from V and 8 bases from J, the gap between germline ends came to 6 bases. Germline V CDR1 and CDR2: SGHVS, FQNEAQ. In DNA, the CDR3 is TGTGCCAGCAGCTTATCAACCGAAAAACTGTTTTTT. It is translated as CASSLSTEKLFF.

The sample holds many counts of this clonotype. The chain joins TRBV28 to TRBJ2-6; D not certain. Germline V CDR1 and CDR2: MDHEN, SYDVKM. The CDR3 is 15 amino acids. V dropped 3 bases and J dropped 2 bases, with 8 bases sitting between them. DNA of the CDR3: TGTGCCAGCAGTTTTGTCGGCGCTGGGGCCAACGTCCTGACTTTC. Residues: CASSFVGAGANVLTF. Full variable domain (remainder filled in from reference TRBV28 and TRBJ2-6): DVKVTQSSRYLVKRTGEKVFLECVQDMDHENMFWYRQDPGLGLRLIYFSYDVKMKEKGDIPEGYSVSREKKERFSLILESASTNQTSMYLCASSFVGAGANVLTFGAGSRLTVL.

This clonotype came up many times. The chain uses TRBV3-1 and TRBJ1-5; D gene uncertain. Germline-derived CDR1 and CDR2 are LGHDT and YNNKEL (reference sequence). The V gene lost 9 bases and the J gene lost 1 base, with 10 bases spanning the gap. This CDR3 contains 13 residues. This CDR3 is CARRKYSNQPQHF. The CDR3 nucleotides are TGTGCCAGGAGAAAGTACAGCAATCAGCCCCAGCATTTT.

As to this clonotype: An end of the junction does not agree with germline; a read error may underlie this. V and J are TRBV20-1 and TRBJ2-7, with 14 positions matching TRBD2. The germline V gene has CDR1 DFQATT and CDR2 SNEGSKA (reference sequence). The CDR3 is 15 residues long. The CDR3 reads CSAGLAGVGTYEQYF. The CDR3 bases are TGCAGTGCGGGACTAGCGGGAGTCGGCACCTACGAACAGTACTTC.

At least ten counts were recorded for this clonotype. The chain combines TRBV6-5 with TRBJ2-7; 8 bases line up with TRBD2. Trimming took 5 bases from V and 4 from J; bases not matched to a gene: 13. The CDR3 loop spans 16 amino acids. In germline, CDR1 is MNHEY, CDR2 SVGAGI. The CDR3 protein is CASSRPVSGGVYEQYF. Here the CDR3 DNA reads TGTGCCAGCAGTCGCCCGGTGTCGGGGGGGGTGTACGAGCAGTACTTC.